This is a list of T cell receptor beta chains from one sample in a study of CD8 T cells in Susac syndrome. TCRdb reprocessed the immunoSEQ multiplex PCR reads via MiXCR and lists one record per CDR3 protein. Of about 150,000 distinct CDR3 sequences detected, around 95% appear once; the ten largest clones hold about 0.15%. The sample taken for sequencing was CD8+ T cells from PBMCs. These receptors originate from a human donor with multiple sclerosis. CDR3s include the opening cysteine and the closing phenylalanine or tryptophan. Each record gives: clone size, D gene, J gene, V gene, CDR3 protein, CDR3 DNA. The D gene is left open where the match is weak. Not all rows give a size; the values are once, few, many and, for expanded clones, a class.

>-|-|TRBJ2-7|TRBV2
CASKGGIGEQYF
TGTGCCAGCAAAGGGGGGATCGGCGAGCAGTACTTC
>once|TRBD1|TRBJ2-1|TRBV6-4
CASGTGRDNEQFF
TGTGCCAGCGGGACAGGGAGGGACAATGAGCAGTTCTTC
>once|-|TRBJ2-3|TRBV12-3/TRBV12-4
CASSLPDSGDTQYF
TGTGCCAGCAGTTTACCCGACAGTGGAGATACGCAGTATTTT
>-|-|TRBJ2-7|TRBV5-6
CASRELNRADYEQYF
TGTGCCAGCAGAGAACTCAATCGGGCCGACTACGAGCAGTACTTC
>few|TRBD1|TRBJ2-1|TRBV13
CASERDSSYNEQFF
TGTGCCAGCGAAAGGGACAGCTCCTACAATGAGCAGTTCTTC
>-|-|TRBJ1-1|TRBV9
CASSSEGSGTEAFF
TGTGCCAGCAGCTCCGAAGGTTCGGGGACTGAAGCTTTCTTT
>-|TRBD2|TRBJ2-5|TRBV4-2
CASSQPSSGGAEETQYF
TGTGCCAGCAGCCAACCATCTAGCGGGGGGGCCGAGGAGACCCAGTACTTC
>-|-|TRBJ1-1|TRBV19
CASMRRRNTEAFF
TGTGCCAGTATGCGTCGTAGGAACACTGAAGCTTTCTTT
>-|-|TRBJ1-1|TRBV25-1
CASEAGWGNTEAFF
TGTGCCAGCGAGGCTGGATGGGGGAACACTGAAGCTTTCTTT
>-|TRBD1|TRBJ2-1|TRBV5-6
CASSFPGQGYNEQFF
TGTGCCAGCAGCTTTCCGGGACAGGGTTACAATGAGCAGTTCTTC
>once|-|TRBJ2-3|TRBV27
CASSGLAGSDTQYF
TGTGCCAGCAGTGGGCTAGCTGGATCAGATACGCAGTATTTT
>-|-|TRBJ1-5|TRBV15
CATSRDPLQPQHF
TGTGCCACCAGCAGAGATCCCCTCCAGCCCCAGCATTTT
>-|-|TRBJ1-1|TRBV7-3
CASSLTGRTEAFF
TGTGCCAGCAGCTTAACAGGACGGACTGAAGCTTTCTTT
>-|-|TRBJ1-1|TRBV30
CAVINSLVGGTEAFF
TGTGCCGTGATTAATTCGTTGGTGGGGGGCACTGAAGCTTTCTTT
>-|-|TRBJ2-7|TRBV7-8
CASSPRSVGLYEQYF
TGTGCCAGCAGCCCCAGAAGTGTAGGGCTCTACGAGCAGTACTTC
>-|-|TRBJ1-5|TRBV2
CASGGGQWQPQHF
TGTGCCAGTGGGGGGGGGCAATGGCAGCCCCAGCATTTT
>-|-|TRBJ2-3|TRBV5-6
CASSSSDDTQYF
TGTGCCAGCAGCTCCTCCGATGATACGCAGTATTTT
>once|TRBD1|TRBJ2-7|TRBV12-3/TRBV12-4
CASSNAWDSSYEQYF
TGTGCCAGCAGCAACGCTTGGGACAGCTCCTACGAGCAGTACTTC
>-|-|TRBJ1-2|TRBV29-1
CSVEDQQDSYGYTF
TGCAGCGTTGAAGATCAACAGGATTCCTATGGCTACACCTTC
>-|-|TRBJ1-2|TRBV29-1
CSVRVNGYTF
TGCAGCGTGAGGGTTAATGGCTACACCTTC
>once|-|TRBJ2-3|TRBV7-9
CASSLADVDITDTQYF
TGTGCCAGCAGCTTAGCGGACGTTGATATCACAGATACGCAGTATTTT
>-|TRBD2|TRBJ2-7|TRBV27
CASSPGGDLEQYF
TGTGCCAGCTCTCCGGGGGGAGATCTCGAGCAGTACTTC
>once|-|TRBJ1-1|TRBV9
CASSNRTTFAFF
TGTGCCAGCAGCAACCGGACGACGTTTGCTTTCTTT
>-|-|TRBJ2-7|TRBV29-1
CSVAGGSSYEQYF
TGCAGCGTTGCCGGGGGTAGCTCCTACGAGCAGTACTTC
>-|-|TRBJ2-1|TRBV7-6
CASSFRSGTYNEQFF
TGTGCCAGCAGCTTTCGGTCTGGGACCTACAATGAGCAGTTCTTC
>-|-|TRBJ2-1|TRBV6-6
CASSLGLTSYNEQFF
TGTGCCAGCAGCCTGGGACTCACTTCCTACAATGAGCAGTTCTTC
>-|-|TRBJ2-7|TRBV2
CASSGAGTSYEQYF
TGTGCCAGCAGTGGCGCGGGGACCTCCTACGAGCAGTACTTC
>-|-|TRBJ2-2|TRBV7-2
CASSFKYTGELFF
TGTGCCAGCAGCTTTAAGTACACCGGGGAGCTGTTTTTT
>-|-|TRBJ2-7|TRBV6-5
CASSSGTLLEQYF
TGTGCCAGCAGTTCCGGGACACTGCTCGAGCAGTACTTC
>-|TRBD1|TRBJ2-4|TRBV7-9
CASSPRQGTTKNIQYF
TGTGCCAGCAGCCCGAGACAGGGAACAACCAAAAACATTCAGTACTTC
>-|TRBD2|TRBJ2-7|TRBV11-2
CASSLTSGGYAEQYF
TGTGCCAGCAGCTTAACTAGCGGGGGTTATGCCGAGCAGTACTTC
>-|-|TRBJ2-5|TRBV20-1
CSASYLDQGTQYF
TGCAGTGCCAGTTATCTAGACCAAGGGACCCAGTACTTC
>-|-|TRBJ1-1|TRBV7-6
CASSLEVGFTEAFF
TGTGCCAGCAGCTTAGAGGTTGGGTTCACTGAAGCTTTCTTT
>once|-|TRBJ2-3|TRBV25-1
CASSPSTWGQEDTQYF
TGTGCCAGCAGTCCCTCGACCTGGGGTCAAGAAGATACGCAGTATTTT
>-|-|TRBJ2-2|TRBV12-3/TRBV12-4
CASRSDRENTGELFF
TGTGCCAGCAGATCTGACAGAGAGAACACCGGGGAGCTGTTTTTT
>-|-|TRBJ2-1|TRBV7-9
CASSIGDPGYHNEQFF
TGTGCCAGCAGCATTGGGGATCCGGGTTACCACAATGAGCAGTTCTTC
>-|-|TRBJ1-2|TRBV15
CATSRWGLPRYTF
TGTGCCACCAGCAGATGGGGACTCCCCCGCTACACCTTC
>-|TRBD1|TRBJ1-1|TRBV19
CASSPPGGAGEAFF
TGTGCCAGTAGTCCCCCAGGGGGTGCGGGTGAAGCTTTCTTT